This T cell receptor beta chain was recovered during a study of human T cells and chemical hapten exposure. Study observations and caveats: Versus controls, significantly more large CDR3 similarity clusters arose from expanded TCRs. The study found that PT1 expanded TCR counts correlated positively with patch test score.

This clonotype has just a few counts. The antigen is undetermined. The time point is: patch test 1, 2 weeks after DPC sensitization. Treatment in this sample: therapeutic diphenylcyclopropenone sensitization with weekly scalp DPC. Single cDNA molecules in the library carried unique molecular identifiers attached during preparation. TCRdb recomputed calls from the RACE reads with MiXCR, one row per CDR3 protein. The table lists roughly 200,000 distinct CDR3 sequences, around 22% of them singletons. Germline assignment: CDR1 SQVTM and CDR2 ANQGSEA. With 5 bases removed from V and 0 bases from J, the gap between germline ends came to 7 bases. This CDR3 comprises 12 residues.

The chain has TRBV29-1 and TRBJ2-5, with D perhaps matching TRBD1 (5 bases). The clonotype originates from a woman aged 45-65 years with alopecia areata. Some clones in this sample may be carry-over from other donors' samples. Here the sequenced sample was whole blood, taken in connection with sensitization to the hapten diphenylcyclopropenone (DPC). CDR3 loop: CSVSGYQETQYF. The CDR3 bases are TGCAGCGTTTCAGGGTACCAAGAGACCCAGTACTTC.